This passage covers 6 T cell receptor beta chains from one sample sequenced in a study of patients and donors after allogeneic stem cell transplantation. TCRdb reprocessed the RT-PCR reads via MiXCR and lists one record per CDR3 protein. The sample gives about 160,000 distinct CDR3 sequences, roughly 30% of which show up once; 3.2% is in the top ten. Sequences were obtained from blood, either unsorted or a sorted T cell fraction (not recorded which). These receptors were taken from a human donor who was either an allogeneic HSCT recipient or a stem cell or donor lymphocyte infusion donor (not recorded which). It is not recorded whose cells these are; they may come from a transplant donor.

This clonotype has more than one count but fewer than ten. The V and J genes are TRBV6-5 and TRBJ2-7; D is perhaps TRBD1 (6 bases). This CDR3 has 12 residues. Germline CDR1 and CDR2: MNHEY and SVGAGI. Trimming removed 10 bases at V and 1 base at J, with 11 bases between. CDR3 sequence reads: CATQDSSYEQYF. CDR3 bases: TGTGCCACCCAGGACAGTTCCTACGAGCAGTACTTC.

This clonotype occurred many times. The chain has TRBV29-1 and TRBJ2-7, with 7 bases identical to TRBD1. This CDR3 spans 15 amino acids. Losses at the gene ends were 5 bases for V and 0 bases for J; bases not matched to a gene: 10. The germline V gene has CDR1 SQVTM and CDR2 ANQGSEA. In DNA form, the CDR3 reads TGCAGCGTTTTTGGGGACAGATTTGCCTCCTACGAGCAGTACTTC. This encodes CSVFGDRFASYEQYF.

This clonotype has at least ten counts. The genes are TRBV20-1 and TRBJ1-5; a weak D match, TRBD1 (6 bases). CDR1 and CDR2 from the germline V gene are DFQATT and SNEGSKA (reference sequence). V was shortened by 0 bases and J by 5 bases, with 14 bases between the two germline ends. This CDR3 spans 15 amino acids. The CDR3 here is CSARDQKNRDQPQHF. DNA of the CDR3: TGCAGTGCTAGAGATCAGAAGAACAGGGATCAGCCCCAGCATTTT.

The sample holds many counts of this clonotype. The V and J genes are TRBV18 and TRBJ1-2; unclear D gene. The CDR3 totals 16 residues. The germline V and J ends were trimmed by 4 bases and 4 bases, with 19 bases remaining between them. Germline V gives CDR1 KGHSH, CDR2 LQKENI. CDR3 nucleotide sequence: TGTGCCAGCTCACAATTTACCGACGGGAACAGCTATGGCTACACCTTC. This sequence encodes CASSQFTDGNSYGYTF.

This sequence joins TRBV20-1 and TRBJ2-3; D remains unclear. The CDR3 has 12 amino acids. The V gene lost 3 bases and the J gene lost 4 bases, with 8 bases spanning the gap. From germline, CDR1 is DFQATT and CDR2 SNEGSKA (reference sequence). CDR3 sequence (DNA): TGCAGTGCTAGTGAAGTCTCAGATACGCAGTATTTT. As protein: CSASEVSDTQYF.

This clonotype came up a few times. The chain combines TRBV7-2 with TRBJ2-3, with D tentatively TRBD1 (5 bases). V gave up 5 bases and J gave up 8 bases, with 14 bases separating them. This CDR3 spans 13 amino acids. The V gene's germline CDR1 is SGHTA and CDR2 FQGNSA. Here the CDR3 DNA reads TGTGCCAGCAGCCGAAACCCTAGGGGTACGCAGTATTTT. Translating gives CASSRNPRGTQYF. The full variable domain, rest sourced from reference TRBV7-2 and TRBJ2-3, is GAGVSQSPSNKVTEKGKDVELRCDPISGHTALYWYRQSLGQGLEFLIYFQGNSAPDKSGLPSDRFSAERTGGSVSTLTIQRTQQEDSAVYLCASSRNPRGTQYFGPGTRLTVL.